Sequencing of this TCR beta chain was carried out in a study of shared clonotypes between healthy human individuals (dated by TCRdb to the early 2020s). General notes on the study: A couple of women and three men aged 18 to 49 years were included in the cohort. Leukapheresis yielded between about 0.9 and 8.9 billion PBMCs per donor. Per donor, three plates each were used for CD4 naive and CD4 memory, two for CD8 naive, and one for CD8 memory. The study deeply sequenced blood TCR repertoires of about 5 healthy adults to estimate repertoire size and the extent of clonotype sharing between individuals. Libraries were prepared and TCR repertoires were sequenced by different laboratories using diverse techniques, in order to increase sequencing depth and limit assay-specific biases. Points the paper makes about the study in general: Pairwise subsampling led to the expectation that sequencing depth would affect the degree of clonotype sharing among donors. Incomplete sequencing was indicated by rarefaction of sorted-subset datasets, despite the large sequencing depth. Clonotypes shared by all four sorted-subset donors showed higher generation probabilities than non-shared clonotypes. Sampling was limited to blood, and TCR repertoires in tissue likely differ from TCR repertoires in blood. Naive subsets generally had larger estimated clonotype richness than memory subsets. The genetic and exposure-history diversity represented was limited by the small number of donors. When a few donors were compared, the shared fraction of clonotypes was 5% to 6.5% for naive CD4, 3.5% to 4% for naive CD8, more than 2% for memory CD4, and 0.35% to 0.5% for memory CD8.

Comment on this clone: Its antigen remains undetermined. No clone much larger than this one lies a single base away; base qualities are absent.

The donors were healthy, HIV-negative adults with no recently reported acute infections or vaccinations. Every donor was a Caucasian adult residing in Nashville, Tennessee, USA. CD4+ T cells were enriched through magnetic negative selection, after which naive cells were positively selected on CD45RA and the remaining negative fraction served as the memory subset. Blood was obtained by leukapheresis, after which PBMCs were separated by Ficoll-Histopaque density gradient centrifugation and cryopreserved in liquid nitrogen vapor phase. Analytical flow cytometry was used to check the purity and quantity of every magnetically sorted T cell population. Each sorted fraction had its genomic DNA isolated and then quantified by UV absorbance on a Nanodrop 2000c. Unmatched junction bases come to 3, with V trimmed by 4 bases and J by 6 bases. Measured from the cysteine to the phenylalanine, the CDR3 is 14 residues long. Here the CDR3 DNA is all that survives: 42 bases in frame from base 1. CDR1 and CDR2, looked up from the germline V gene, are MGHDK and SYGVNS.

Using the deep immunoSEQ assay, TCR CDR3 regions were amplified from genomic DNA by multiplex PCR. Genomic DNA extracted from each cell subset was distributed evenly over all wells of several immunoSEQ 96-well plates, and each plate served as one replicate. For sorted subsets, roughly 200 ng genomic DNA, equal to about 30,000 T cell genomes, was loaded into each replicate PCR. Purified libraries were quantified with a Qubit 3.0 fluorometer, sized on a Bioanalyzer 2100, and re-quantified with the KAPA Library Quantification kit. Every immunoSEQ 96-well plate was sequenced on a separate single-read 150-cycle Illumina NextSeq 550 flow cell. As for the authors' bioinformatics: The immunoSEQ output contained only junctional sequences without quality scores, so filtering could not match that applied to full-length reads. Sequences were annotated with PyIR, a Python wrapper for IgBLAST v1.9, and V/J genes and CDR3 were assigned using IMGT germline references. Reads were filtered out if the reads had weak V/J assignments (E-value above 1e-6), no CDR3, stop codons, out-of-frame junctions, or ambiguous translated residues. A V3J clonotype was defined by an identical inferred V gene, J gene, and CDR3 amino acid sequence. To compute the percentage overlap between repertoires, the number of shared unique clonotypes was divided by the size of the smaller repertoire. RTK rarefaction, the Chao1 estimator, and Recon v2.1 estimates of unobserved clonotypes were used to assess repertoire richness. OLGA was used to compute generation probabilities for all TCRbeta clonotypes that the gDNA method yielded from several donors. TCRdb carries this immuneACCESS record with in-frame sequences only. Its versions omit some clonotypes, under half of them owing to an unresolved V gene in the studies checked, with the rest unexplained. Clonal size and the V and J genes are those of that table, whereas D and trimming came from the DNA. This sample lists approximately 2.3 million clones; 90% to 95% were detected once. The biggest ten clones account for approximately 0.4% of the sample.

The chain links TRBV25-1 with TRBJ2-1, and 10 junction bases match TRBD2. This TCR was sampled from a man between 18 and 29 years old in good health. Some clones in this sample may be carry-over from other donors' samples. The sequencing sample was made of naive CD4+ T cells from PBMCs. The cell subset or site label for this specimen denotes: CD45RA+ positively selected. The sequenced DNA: TGTGCCAGCAGTGGAGGACTAGCGGCCAATGAGCAGTTCTTC. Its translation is CASSGGLAANEQFF.